A single sample gave rise to the 11 T cell receptor beta chains below, sequenced in a study of cytomegalovirus exposure and HLA in healthy donors. The PCR contained 60 Vbeta and 13 Jbeta primers. Some clones are missing from TCRdb's copy, which holds only in-frame ones; the method was immunoSEQ multiplex PCR. The table includes approximately 200,000 clones, around 83% detected once. The sequenced sample consisted of PBMCs. The receptors derive from a girl aged 10-17 years in good health and CMV-seronegative.

The V and J genes are TRBV6-5 and TRBJ1-1; D is unresolved. The CDR3 length is 14 residues. Germline lookup yields CDR1 MNHEY and CDR2 SVGAGI. The germline V and J ends were trimmed by 6 bases and 0 bases, with 11 bases remaining between them. CDR3 loop: CASRGGELNTEAFF. CDR3 DNA sequence: TGTGCCAGCAGGGGCGGGGAATTGAACACTGAAGCTTTCTTT.

The CDR3 is CASSEHQERESDTQYF. CDR3 in DNA: TGTGCCAGCAGTGAACACCAGGAGCGGGAGTCAGATACGCAGTATTTT. This chain links TRBV25-1 with TRBJ2-3; 8 bases line up with TRBD2. Germline CDR1 MGHDK, CDR2 SYGVNS. With V trimmed by 2 bases and J by 4 bases, 8 bases remained unmatched. CDR3 length equals 16 residues.

This chain joins TRBV5-6 and TRBJ2-1; D is perhaps TRBD2 (6 bases). The CDR3 is 15 amino acids. The V end was cut by 1 base, the J end by 8 bases, with 16 bases between. Germline CDR1 is SGHDT and CDR2 is YYEEEE. The CDR3 region is CASSLLSAGRYEQFF. DNA of the CDR3: TGTGCCAGCAGCTTGTTATCTGCGGGGAGGTATGAGCAGTTCTTC.

The J gene is TRBJ2-1, the V gene TRBV6-6, with 7 bases identical to TRBD1. Germline CDR1 reads MNHNY; CDR2 reads SVGAGI (reference sequence). The J segment lost 3 bases and the V segment lost 3 bases, leaving 8 bases of the junction unmatched. The CDR3 covers 16 residues. CDR3 DNA: TGTGCCAGCAGTTATTGGGCCGGACAGGTCTACAATGAGCAGTTCTTC. Translating gives CASSYWAGQVYNEQFF.

The gene calls are TRBV4-1 and TRBJ2-1; D perhaps matches TRBD1 (5 bases). Germline CDR1 reads MGHRA; CDR2 reads YSYEKL. The CDR3 is made up of 11 amino acids. V lost 0 bases to trimming and J lost 12 bases, with 6 bases between them. The CDR3 loop is CASSQDQGQFF. Here the CDR3 DNA reads TGCGCCAGCAGCCAAGACCAGGGGCAGTTCTTC.

The chain recombines TRBV7-9 with TRBJ2-3, with D hard to call. Deletions cut 7 bases from V and 3 bases from J, with 14 bases between. The CDR3 is 14 residues long. Germline V gene sequence: CDR1 SEHNR, CDR2 FQNEAQ (reference sequence). The CDR3: CASTFGPETDTQYF. In DNA form, the CDR3 reads TGTGCCAGCACCTTTGGTCCCGAGACAGATACGCAGTATTTT.

The chain is built from TRBV5-1 and TRBJ1-1; 11 nucleotides line up with TRBD1. Per germline, CDR1 SGHRS and CDR2 YFSETQ. The CDR3 is 18 amino acids. V trimming: 1 base; J trimming: 4 bases; junction bases outside the gene matches: 12. CDR3 DNA: TGCGCCAGCAGCTTGAAATCTCCGGGACAGGGGGAGGGCACTGAAGCTTTCTTT. It specifies CASSLKSPGQGEGTEAFF.

The DNA for the CDR3 is TGTGCCAGCAGCTTAGGCAGGGGGCTTGAAGAGACCCAGTACTTC. This gives the protein CASSLGRGLEETQYF. The chain couples TRBV5-8 to TRBJ2-5; 8 bases agree with TRBD1. V lost 2 bases to trimming and J lost 3 bases; unmatched junction nucleotides: 6. CDR1 and CDR2 (germline): SGHTS, YDEGEE. This CDR3 is built from 15 residues.

The CDR3 bases are TGTGCCAGCAGCCAAGTAGCGGGGAAGAACACTGAAGCTTTCTTT. It translates to CASSQVAGKNTEAFF. V is TRBV4-2 and J is TRBJ1-1, with D unclear. Germline V lookup: CDR1 LGHNA, CDR2 YNFKEQ. With 1 base removed from V and 1 base from J, the gap between germline ends came to 10 bases. This CDR3 has 15 amino acids.

The gene calls are TRBV6-5 and TRBJ1-3, with no clear D. This CDR3 comprises 14 residues. V lost 5 bases, J lost 3 bases, and 11 bases lay in between. Per germline, CDR1 MNHEY and CDR2 SVGAGI. The CDR3 nucleotides are TGTGCCAGCAGTATACAGATCTTTGGAAACACCATATATTTT. Translating gives CASSIQIFGNTIYF.

The chain links TRBV2 to TRBJ2-3, with a weak D call TRBD1 (6 bases). The CDR3 has 15 residues. Germline assignment: CDR1 SNHLY and CDR2 FYNNEI. Trimming pared 11 bases from V and 8 bases from J, leaving 26 bases between. DNA for the CDR3: TGTGCCTCCGGTCCAGGGGCCCTAGGTGGGAGTACGCAGTATTTT. It encodes CASGPGALGGSTQYF.